This T cell receptor beta chain was sequenced in a study of T cell responses to AZD1222 COVID-19 vaccine. Overall study results and limits: Females outnumbered males among donors, who were mostly white British; clonal diversity was possibly underestimated.

Germline V CDR1 and CDR2: KGHSH, LQKENI. Trimming left V 2 bases short and J 4 bases short, with 3 bases between. The CDR3 extends over 12 amino acids. About this clone itself: Its matching antigen is unknown.

Produced via immunoSEQ multiplex PCR; TCRdb's table is partial and in-frame only. The sample comprises more than 110,000 clones, 92% of which are singletons, and roughly 3.5% rests with the top ten. This sequence originates from an adult who received the AZD1222 COVID-19 vaccine. This chain uses TRBV18 with TRBJ1-5; D remains ambiguous. Source: peripheral blood, taken 28 days after the second AZD1222 dose. The CDR3 reads CASSPDNQPQHF. CDR3 DNA sequence: TGTGCCAGCTCACCAGATAATCAGCCCCAGCATTTT.